This note documents a single TCR beta chain sequence. Germline trimming cut 4 bases from V and 7 bases from J; bases unmatched to any gene: 9. The CDR3 is 15 residues long. Germline CDR1 reads SGHDN; CDR2 reads FVKESK. This entry comes from a study of early T cells in non-severe SARS-CoV-2 infection. From the 5' RACE reads, TCRdb called clonotypes with MiXCR, one entry per CDR3 protein. Of 60,000 or so distinct CDR3 sequences detected, over 10% appear once; the ten largest clones hold roughly 1.4%. The sample consisted of whole blood, taken at baseline. The chain combines TRBV14 with TRBJ2-1; 8 bases agree with TRBD2. The receptor was isolated from an adult who was a healthcare worker with PCR-confirmed SARS-CoV-2 infection or an uninfected control (not recorded which). CDR3 residues: CASSPNAGGANEQFF. The CDR3 coding sequence is TGTGCCAGCAGCCCCAATGCCGGGGGGGCGAATGAGCAGTTCTTC.